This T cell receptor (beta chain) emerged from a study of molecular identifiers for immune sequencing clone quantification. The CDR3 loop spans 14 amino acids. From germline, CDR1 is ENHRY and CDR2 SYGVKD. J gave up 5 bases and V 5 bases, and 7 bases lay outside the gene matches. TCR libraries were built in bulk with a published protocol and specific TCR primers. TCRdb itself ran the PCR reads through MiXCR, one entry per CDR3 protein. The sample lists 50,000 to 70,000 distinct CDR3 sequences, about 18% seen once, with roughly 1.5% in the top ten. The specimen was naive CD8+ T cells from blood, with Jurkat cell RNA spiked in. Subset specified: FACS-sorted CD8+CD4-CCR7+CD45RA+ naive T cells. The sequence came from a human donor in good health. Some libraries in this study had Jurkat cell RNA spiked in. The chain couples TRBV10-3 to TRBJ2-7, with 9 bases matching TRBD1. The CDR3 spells CAISPGQGSHEQYF. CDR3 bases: TGTGCCATCAGTCCGGGACAGGGTTCCCACGAGCAGTACTTC.